A selection of T cell receptor beta chains follows, all from one sample in a study of CD8 T cells in Susac syndrome. TCRdb reprocessed the immunoSEQ multiplex PCR reads with MiXCR, giving one entry per CDR3 protein. The sample carries under 200,000 distinct CDR3 sequences, 91% recorded once. Sequenced material: CD4+ T cells from PBMCs. The source of these receptors is a human donor with Susac syndrome. Both conserved end residues are part of each CDR3. A D gene is named only where the DNA matches it firmly. Part of the rows lack a size; the others show once, few, many or a class for expanded clones.

D	size	V	J	DNA	CDR3
NA	NA	TRBV20-1	TRBJ2-7	TGCAGTGCTAGAGGCCAGGCCTACGAGCAGTACTTC	CSARGQAYEQYF
NA	NA	TRBV11-2	TRBJ2-7	TGTGCCAGCAGCTTATCTTGGGCAGGCGAGCAGTACTTC	CASSLSWAGEQYF
TRBD1	few	TRBV20-1	TRBJ2-2	TGCAGTGCTAGAGATCAGGGACAGGGGGCGGTCGGGGAGCTGTTTTTT	CSARDQGQGAVGELFF
NA	NA	TRBV29-1	TRBJ1-5	TGCAGCGTTGGAGAGGACAGCCATCAGCCCCAGCATTTT	CSVGEDSHQPQHF
NA	NA	TRBV28	TRBJ2-1	TGTGCCAGCAGTGCCACGGACCGACAGTTCTTC	CASSATDRQFF
TRBD1	NA	TRBV30	TRBJ1-1	TGTGCCTGGAAGTTTCGGGACAGGCTGAACACTGAAGCTTTCTTT	CAWKFRDRLNTEAFF
TRBD2	NA	TRBV5-1	TRBJ2-1	TGCGCCAGCAGCTTGAGAATAGCGGGAGTAACCTACAATGAGCAGTTCTTC	CASSLRIAGVTYNEQFF
NA	few	TRBV5-4	TRBJ2-7	TGTGCCAGCAGCCGACAACAATCCTACGAGCAGTACTTC	CASSRQQSYEQYF
TRBD1	NA	TRBV7-9	TRBJ2-1	TGTGCCAGCAGCTTATCCACAGGGGGTCCCTACAATGAGCAGTTCTTC	CASSLSTGGPYNEQFF
TRBD1	NA	TRBV2	TRBJ2-1	TGTGCCAGCAACGGGGGTCAAGCGGGACAGGGGGCTGAGCAGTTCTTC	CASNGGQAGQGAEQFF
NA	NA	TRBV20-1	TRBJ1-5	TGCAGTGCTTTAGAAAGGGGCAGGGAACAGCCCCAGCATTTT	CSALERGREQPQHF
NA	NA	TRBV18	TRBJ2-7	TGTGCCAGCTCACTAAACCGGGACGTAGGGAGCTACGAGCAGTACTTC	CASSLNRDVGSYEQYF
NA	once	TRBV2	TRBJ1-3	TGTGCCAGCGTTTTAAGGAGCTCTGGAAACACCATATATTTT	CASVLRSSGNTIYF
NA	NA	TRBV2	TRBJ1-3	TGTGCCAGCAGTGAGCGACATCAGAACACCATATATTTT	CASSERHQNTIYF
NA	NA	TRBV15	TRBJ1-1	TGTGCCACCAGCAGAGATTACACAAACACTGAAGCTTTCTTT	CATSRDYTNTEAFF
TRBD1	NA	TRBV9	TRBJ2-3	TGTGCCAGCAGCTCCCGAACAGGGGGCGCCTCCACAGATACGCAGTATTTT	CASSSRTGGASTDTQYF
NA	NA	TRBV20-1	TRBJ1-5	TGCAGTGCTAGAGATGAAGGTGAGAGGGAAAATCAGCCCCAGCATTTT	CSARDEGERENQPQHF
NA	once	TRBV13	TRBJ2-2	TGTGCCAGCAGGCCGAGGGCTAGGAGGAAGATTAACACCGGGGAGCTGTTTTTT	CASRPRARRKINTGELFF